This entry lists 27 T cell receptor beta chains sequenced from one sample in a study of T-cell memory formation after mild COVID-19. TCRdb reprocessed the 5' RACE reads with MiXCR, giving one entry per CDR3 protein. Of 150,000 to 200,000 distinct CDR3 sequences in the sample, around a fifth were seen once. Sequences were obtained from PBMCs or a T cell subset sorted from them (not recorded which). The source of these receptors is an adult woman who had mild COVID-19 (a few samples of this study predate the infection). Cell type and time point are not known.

The CDR3: CASSEALYSNQPQHF. The CDR3 DNA reads TGTGCCAGCAGTGAAGCCCTTTATAGCAATCAGCCCCAGCATTTT. The chain couples TRBV2 to TRBJ1-5; D gene unclear. CDR1 and CDR2 from the germline V gene are SNHLY and FYNNEI. The V and J ends lost 0 bases and 0 bases respectively, with 6 bases between them. The CDR3 consists of 15 residues. The whole variable domain, filled in from reference TRBV2 and TRBJ1-5, reads EPEVTQTPSHQVTQMGQEVILRCVPISNHLYFYWYRQILGQKVEFLVSFYNNEISEKSEIFDDQFSVERPDGSNFTLKIRSTKLEDSAMYFCASSEALYSNQPQHFGDGTRLSIL.

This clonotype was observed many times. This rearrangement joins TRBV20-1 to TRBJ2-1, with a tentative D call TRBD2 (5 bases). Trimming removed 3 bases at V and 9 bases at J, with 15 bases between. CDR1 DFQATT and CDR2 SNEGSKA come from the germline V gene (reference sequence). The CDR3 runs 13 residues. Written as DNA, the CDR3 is TGCAGTGCTAGCCTAGCAGGTGTGGGTGAGCAGTTCTTC. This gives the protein CSASLAGVGEQFF.

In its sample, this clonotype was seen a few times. The CDR3: CASSARTAASYNSPLHF. CDR3 bases: TGTGCCAGCAGCGCCCGAACAGCGGCCTCCTATAATTCACCCCTCCACTTT. This chain joins TRBV5-6 and TRBJ1-6; D unresolved. V lost 4 bases to trimming and J lost 0 bases, with 14 bases between them. The V gene's germline CDR1 is SGHDT and CDR2 YYEEEE. The CDR3 covers 17 residues.

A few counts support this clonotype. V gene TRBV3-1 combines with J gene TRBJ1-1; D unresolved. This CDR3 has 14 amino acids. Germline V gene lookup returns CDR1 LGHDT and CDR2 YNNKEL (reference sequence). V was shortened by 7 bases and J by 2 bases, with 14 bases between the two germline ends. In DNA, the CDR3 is TGTGCCAGCACCCCCAGCTGGTCTAACACTGAAGCTTTCTTT. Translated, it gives CASTPSWSNTEAFF.

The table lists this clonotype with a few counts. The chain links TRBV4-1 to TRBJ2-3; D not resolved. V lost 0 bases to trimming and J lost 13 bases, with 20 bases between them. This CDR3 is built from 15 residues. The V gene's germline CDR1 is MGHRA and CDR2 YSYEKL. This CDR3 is CASSQDFFGSYDEYF. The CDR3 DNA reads TGCGCCAGCAGCCAAGATTTTTTTGGGTCGTACGACGAGTATTTT.

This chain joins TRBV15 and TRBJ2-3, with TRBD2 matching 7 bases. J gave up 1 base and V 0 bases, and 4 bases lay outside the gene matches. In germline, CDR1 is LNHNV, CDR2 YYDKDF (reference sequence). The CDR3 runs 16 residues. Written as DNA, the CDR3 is TGTGCCACCAGCAGAGAACTAGCGTTGGGCACAGATACGCAGTATTTT. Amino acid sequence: CATSRELALGTDTQYF.

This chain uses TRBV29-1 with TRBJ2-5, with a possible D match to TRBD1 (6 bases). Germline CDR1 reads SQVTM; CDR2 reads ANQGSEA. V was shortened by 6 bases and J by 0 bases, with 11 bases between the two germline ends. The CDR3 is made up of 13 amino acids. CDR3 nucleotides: TGCAGCGTGGAATACAGGGACCAAGAGACCCAGTACTTC. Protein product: CSVEYRDQETQYF. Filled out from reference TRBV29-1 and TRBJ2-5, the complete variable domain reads SAVISQKPSRDICQRGTSLTIQCQVDSQVTMMFWYRQQPGQSLTLIATANQGSEATYESGFVIDKFPISRPNLTFSTLTVSNMSPEDSSIYLCSVEYRDQETQYFGPGTRLLVL.

This CDR3 reads CASSRDSEQYF. As DNA, the CDR3 is TGTGCCAGCTCACGGGACAGCGAGCAGTACTTC. The V and J genes are TRBV18 and TRBJ2-7; 7 bases are shared with TRBD1. The J segment lost 6 bases and the V segment lost 4 bases, leaving 0 bases of the junction unmatched. Germline V lookup: CDR1 KGHSH, CDR2 LQKENI. This CDR3 spans 11 amino acids.

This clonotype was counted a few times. CDR3 nucleotides: TGCGCCAGCAGCCAACTCCTTACTAGAGCAGGGTGGAATGAGCAGTTCTTC. As protein: CASSQLLTRAGWNEQFF. The V call is TRBV4-3, the J call TRBJ2-1; D tentatively fits TRBD1 or TRBD2 (5 bases each). The CDR3 is made up of 17 amino acids. The germline V gene has CDR1 LGHNA and CDR2 YSLEER. Deletions cut 2 bases from V and 7 bases from J, with 21 bases between.

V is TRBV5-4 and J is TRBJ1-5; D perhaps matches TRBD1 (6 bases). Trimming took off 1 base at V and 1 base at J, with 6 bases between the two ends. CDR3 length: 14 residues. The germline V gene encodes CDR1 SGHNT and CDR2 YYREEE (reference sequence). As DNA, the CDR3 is TGTGCCAGCAGCTTGACAGGGAGCAATCAGCCCCAGCATTTT. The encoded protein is CASSLTGSNQPQHF.

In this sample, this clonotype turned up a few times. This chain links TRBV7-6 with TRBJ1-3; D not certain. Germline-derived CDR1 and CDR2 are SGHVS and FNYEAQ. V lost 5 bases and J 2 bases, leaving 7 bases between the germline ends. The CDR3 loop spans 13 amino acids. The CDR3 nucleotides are TGTGCCAGCAGCACCGGCCCTGGAAACACCATATATTTT. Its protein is CASSTGPGNTIYF.

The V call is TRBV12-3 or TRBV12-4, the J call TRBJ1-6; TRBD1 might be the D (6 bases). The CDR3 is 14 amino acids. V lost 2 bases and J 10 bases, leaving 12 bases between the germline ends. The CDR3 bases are TGTGCCAGCAGTTTATCAGGGGAGGAGTCACCCCTCCACTTT. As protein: CASSLSGEESPLHF.

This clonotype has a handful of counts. CDR3 in amino acids: CASSFPQGPYEQYF. CDR3 nucleotides: TGTGCCAGCAGCTTCCCACAGGGACCATACGAGCAGTACTTC. This chain links TRBV5-6 with TRBJ2-7; D is possibly TRBD1 (6 bases). The germline CDR1 and CDR2 sequences are SGHDT and YYEEEE. V was shortened by 2 bases and J by 4 bases, with 13 bases between the two germline ends. The CDR3 has 14 amino acids.

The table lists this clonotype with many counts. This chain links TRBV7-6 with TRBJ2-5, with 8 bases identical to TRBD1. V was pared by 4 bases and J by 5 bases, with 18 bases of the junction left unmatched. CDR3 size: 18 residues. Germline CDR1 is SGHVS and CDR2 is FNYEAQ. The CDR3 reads CASSSAETGDIFAETQYF. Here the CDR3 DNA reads TGTGCCAGCAGCTCAGCCGAGACAGGGGATATTTTTGCGGAGACCCAGTACTTC.

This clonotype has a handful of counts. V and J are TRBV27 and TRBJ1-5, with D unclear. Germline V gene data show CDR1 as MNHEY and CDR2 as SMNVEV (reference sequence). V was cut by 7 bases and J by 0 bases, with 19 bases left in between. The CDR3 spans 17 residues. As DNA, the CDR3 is TGTGCCAGCACTCCGATATCAGGATATAATAGCAATCAGCCCCAGCATTTT. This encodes CASTPISGYNSNQPQHF.

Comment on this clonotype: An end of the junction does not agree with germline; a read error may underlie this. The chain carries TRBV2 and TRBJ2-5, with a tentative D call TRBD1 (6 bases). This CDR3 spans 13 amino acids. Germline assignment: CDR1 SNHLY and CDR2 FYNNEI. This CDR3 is CASRPGDQETQYF. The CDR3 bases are TGTGCCAGCAGGCCAGGGGACCAAGAAACCCAGTACTTC.

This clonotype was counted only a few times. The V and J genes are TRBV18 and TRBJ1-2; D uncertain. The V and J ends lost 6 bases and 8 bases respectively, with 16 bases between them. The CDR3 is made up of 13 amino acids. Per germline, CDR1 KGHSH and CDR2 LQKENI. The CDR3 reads CASSPDPQWGYTF. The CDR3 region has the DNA TGTGCCAGCTCCCCGGACCCCCAGTGGGGCTACACCTTC.

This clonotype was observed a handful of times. This CDR3 is CASSLQGLYEQYF. The CDR3 nucleotides read TGTGCCAGCAGTTTGCAGGGCCTCTACGAGCAGTACTTC. The chain joins TRBV12-3 or TRBV12-4 to TRBJ2-7, with TRBD1 as a possible D gene (5 bases). Trimming removed 3 bases from V and 3 bases from J, with 9 bases in between. The CDR3 has 13 residues.

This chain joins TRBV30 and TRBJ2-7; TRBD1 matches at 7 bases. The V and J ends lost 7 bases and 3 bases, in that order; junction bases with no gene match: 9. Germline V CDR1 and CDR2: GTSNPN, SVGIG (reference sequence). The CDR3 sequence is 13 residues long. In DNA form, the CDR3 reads TGTGCCTCCGTCCCACGGACAGGCTACGAGCAGTACTTC. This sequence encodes CASVPRTGYEQYF. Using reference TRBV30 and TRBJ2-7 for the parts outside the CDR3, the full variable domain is SQTIHQWPATLVQPVGSPLSLECTVEGTSNPNLYWYRQAAGRGLQLLFYSVGIGQISSEVPQNLSASRPQDRQFILSSKKLLLSDSGFYLCASVPRTGYEQYFGPGTRLTVT.

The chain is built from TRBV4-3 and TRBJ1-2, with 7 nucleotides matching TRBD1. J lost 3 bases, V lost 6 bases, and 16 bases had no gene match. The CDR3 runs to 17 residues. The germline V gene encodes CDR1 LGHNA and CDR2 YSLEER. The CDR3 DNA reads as TGCGCCAGCAGGGATCTGACTGATATCCAGGGGGACTATGGCTACACCTTC. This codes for CASRDLTDIQGDYGYTF.

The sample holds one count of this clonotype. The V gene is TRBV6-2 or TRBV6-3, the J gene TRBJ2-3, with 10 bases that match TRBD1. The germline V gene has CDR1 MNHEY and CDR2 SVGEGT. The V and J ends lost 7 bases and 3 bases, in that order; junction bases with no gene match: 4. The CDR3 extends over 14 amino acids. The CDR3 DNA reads TGTGCCAGCACCGGACAGGGGGTAACAGATACGCAGTATTTT. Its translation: CASTGQGVTDTQYF.

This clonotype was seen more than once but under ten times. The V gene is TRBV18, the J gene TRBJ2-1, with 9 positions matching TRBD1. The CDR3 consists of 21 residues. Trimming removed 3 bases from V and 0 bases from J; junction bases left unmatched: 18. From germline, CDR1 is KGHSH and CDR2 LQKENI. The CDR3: CASSPGPGRTGVLPSYNEQFF. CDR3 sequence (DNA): TGTGCCAGCTCACCGGGGCCAGGAAGGACAGGGGTCCTCCCCTCCTACAATGAGCAGTTCTTC.

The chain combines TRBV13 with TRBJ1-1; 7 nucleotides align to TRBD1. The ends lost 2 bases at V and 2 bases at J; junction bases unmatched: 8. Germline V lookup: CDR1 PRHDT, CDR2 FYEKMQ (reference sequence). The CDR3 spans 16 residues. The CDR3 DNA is TGTGCCAGCAGCTTAAGGCCGGGACAGTTCAACACTGAAGCTTTCTTT. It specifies CASSLRPGQFNTEAFF.

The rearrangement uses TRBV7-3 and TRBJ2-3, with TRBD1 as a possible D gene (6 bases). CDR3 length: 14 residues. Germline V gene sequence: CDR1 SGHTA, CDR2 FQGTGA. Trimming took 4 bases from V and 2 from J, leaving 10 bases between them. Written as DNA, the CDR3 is TGTGCCAGCAGCTCGGGACATATCACAGATACGCAGTATTTT. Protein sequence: CASSSGHITDTQYF.

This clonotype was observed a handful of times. The CDR3 region is CASSQAGQGSYEQYF. CDR3 DNA: TGCGCCAGCAGCCAAGCGGGACAGGGATCCTACGAGCAGTACTTC. The chain carries TRBV4-1 and TRBJ2-7, with 9 bases matching TRBD1. Germline V lookup: CDR1 MGHRA, CDR2 YSYEKL. This CDR3 comprises 15 residues. V trimming: 1 base; J trimming: 1 base; junction bases outside the gene matches: 2.

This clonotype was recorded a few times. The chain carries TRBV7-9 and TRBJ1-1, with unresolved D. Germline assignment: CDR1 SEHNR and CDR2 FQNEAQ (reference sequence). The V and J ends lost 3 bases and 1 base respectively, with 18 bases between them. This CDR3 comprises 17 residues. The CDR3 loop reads CASSLQKQILANTEAFF. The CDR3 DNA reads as TGTGCCAGCAGCTTGCAGAAACAAATCCTAGCGAACACTGAAGCTTTCTTT.

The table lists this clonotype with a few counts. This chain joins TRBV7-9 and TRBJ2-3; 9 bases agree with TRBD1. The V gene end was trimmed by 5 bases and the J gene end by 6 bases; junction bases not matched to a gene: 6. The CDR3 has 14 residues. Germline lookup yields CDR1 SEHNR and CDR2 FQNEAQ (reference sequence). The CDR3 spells CASSPQGAGDTQYF. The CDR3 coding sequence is TGTGCCAGCAGCCCACAGGGGGCCGGGGATACGCAGTATTTT.